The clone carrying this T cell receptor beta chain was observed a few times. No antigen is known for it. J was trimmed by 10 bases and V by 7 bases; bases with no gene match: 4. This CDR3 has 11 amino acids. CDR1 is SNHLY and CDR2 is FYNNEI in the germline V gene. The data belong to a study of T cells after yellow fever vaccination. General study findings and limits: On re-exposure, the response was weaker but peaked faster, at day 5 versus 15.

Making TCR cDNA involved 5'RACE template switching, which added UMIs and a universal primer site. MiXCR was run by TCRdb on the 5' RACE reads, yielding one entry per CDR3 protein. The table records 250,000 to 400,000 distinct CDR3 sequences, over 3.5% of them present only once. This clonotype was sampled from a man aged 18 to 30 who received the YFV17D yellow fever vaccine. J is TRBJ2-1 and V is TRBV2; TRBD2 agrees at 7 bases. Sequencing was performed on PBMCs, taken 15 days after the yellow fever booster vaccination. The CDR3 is CASTGGGEQFF. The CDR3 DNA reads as TGTGCCAGCACGGGGGGAGGCGAGCAGTTCTTC.